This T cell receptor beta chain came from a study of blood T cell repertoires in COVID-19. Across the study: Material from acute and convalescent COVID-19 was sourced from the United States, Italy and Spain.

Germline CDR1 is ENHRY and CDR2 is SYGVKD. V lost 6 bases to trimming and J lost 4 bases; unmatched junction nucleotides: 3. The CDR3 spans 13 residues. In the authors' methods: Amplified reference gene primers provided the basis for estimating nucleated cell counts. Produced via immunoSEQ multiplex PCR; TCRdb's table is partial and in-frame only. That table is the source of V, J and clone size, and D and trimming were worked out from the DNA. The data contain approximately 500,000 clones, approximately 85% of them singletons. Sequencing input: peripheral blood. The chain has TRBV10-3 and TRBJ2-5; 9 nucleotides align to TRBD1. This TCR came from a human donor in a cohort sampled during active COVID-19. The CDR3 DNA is TGTGCCATCAGAGGGACAGGGACAGAGACCCAGTACTTC. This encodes CAIRGTGTETQYF.